Listed here are 17 T cell receptor beta chains from one sample, sequenced in a study of neurological immune-mediated disorders. TCRdb reprocessed the 5' RACE reads with MiXCR, giving one entry per CDR3 protein. Among around 50,000 distinct CDR3 sequences listed, roughly a quarter were seen once. Material for sequencing was PBMCs. Every receptor here comes from a woman aged 65 to 85 in good health.

This clonotype appeared many times. A junction end diverges from the germline sequence, so it may reflect a read error. The chain uses TRBV5-4 and TRBJ2-1; D is unresolved. The CDR3 covers 11 residues. The germline gives CDR1 SGHNT, CDR2 YYREEE (reference sequence). CDR3 protein: CASSLNKEQFF. DNA for the CDR3: TGTGCCAGCAGCTTGAACAAGGAGCAGTTCTTC.

The rearrangement joins TRBV3-1 to TRBJ2-1; D is unresolved. The CDR3 has 11 amino acids. Germline assignment: CDR1 LGHDT and CDR2 YNNKEL (reference sequence). Trimming removed 8 bases from V and 10 bases from J, with 12 bases in between. The CDR3: CASQVESEQFF. The CDR3 nucleotides are TGTGCCAGCCAAGTAGAAAGCGAGCAGTTCTTC.

There are many counts of this clonotype. The gene calls are TRBV7-9 and TRBJ1-1; D is unclear. Per germline, CDR1 SEHNR and CDR2 FQNEAQ (reference sequence). This CDR3 has 14 residues. The V end was cut by 7 bases, the J end by 3 bases, with 15 bases between. The CDR3 sequence is CASTTQIEDTEAFF. As DNA, the CDR3 is TGTGCCAGCACAACGCAAATAGAGGACACTGAAGCTTTCTTT.

As concerns this clonotype: As the CDR3 is not closed by the conserved phenylalanine or tryptophan, this likely results from a read error. V is TRBV25-1 and J is TRBJ2-7; 9 positions match TRBD1. This CDR3 is built from 15 residues. From germline, CDR1 is MGHDK and CDR2 SYGVNS. CDR3 amino acids: CASSPRDRVSYEQYL. The CDR3 DNA reads TGTGCTAGCAGCCCCCGGGACAGGGTTTCCTACGAGCAGTACTTA.

This chain uses TRBV11-2 with TRBJ2-1, with 7 bases that match TRBD2. This CDR3 region has 16 residues. V gave up 1 base and J gave up 5 bases; unmatched junction bases: 8. Germline values: CDR1 SGHAT, CDR2 FQNNGV. The CDR3 DNA is TGTGCCAGCAGCTTAGGCCTAGCGGAAGCGGACAATGAGCAGTTCTTC. Its translation: CASSLGLAEADNEQFF.

This clonotype was found many times. J is TRBJ2-3 and V is TRBV5-6; D is uncertain. Germline lookup yields CDR1 SGHDT and CDR2 YYEEEE. Trimming stripped 0 bases from V and 1 base from J, with 12 bases between. The CDR3 totals 16 residues. The chain's CDR3 is CASSLGSTPRTDTQYF. CDR3 nucleotides: TGTGCCAGCAGCTTGGGGTCAACCCCTCGCACAGATACGCAGTATTTT. Drawing the rest from reference TRBV5-6 and TRBJ2-3, the complete variable domain is DAGVTQSPTHLIKTRGQQVTLRCSPKSGHDTVSWYQQALGQGPQFIFQYYEEEERQRGNFPDRFSGHQFPNYSSELNVNALLLGDSALYLCASSLGSTPRTDTQYFGPGTRLTVL.

This clonotype was counted a few times. The chain carries TRBV9 and TRBJ1-3, with no clear D. This CDR3 comprises 13 residues. The ends were cut back, 4 bases at V and 1 base at J, with 6 bases in the middle. The germline CDR1 and CDR2 sequences are SGDLS and YYNGEE. The CDR3 is CASSSISGNTIYF. The CDR3 coding sequence is TGTGCCAGCAGCTCTATATCTGGAAACACCATATATTTT.

This clonotype was detected many times. The chain couples TRBV20-1 to TRBJ2-1, with a weak D call TRBD2 (5 bases). V was cut by 5 bases and J by 7 bases, with 24 bases left in between. Looked up from germline, CDR1 is DFQATT and CDR2 is SNEGSKA (reference sequence). This CDR3 region has 16 residues. CDR3 DNA: TGCAGTGCTTACGCTTCCGGGGAGTCCGGGCGGAATGAGCAGTTCTTC. Its protein product is CSAYASGESGRNEQFF.

This clonotype was counted ten times or more. V usage is TRBV15 and J usage is TRBJ1-2; 10 bases map to TRBD1. Germline V gives CDR1 LNHNV, CDR2 YYDKDF (reference sequence). CDR3 length equals 14 residues. The V segment lost 3 bases and the J segment 6 bases; nucleotides outside the gene matches: 4. Here the CDR3 reads CATSRDRGIDGYTF. The CDR3 region has the DNA TGTGCCACCAGCAGGGACAGGGGGATCGATGGCTACACCTTC.

The chain couples TRBV20-1 to TRBJ2-7; maybe TRBD2 (5 bases). CDR1 and CDR2 from the germline V gene are DFQATT and SNEGSKA (reference sequence). V was shortened by 1 base and J by 8 bases, with 15 bases between the two germline ends. This CDR3 spans 13 amino acids. For the CDR3, the DNA is TGCAGTGCTAGAGGCCCGGGGAGAGACAAGCAGTACTTC. Residues: CSARGPGRDKQYF.

Ten or more counts support this clonotype. The chain joins TRBV4-1 to TRBJ2-2; 9 positions agree with TRBD2. The V segment lost 2 bases and the J segment 0 bases; nucleotides outside the gene matches: 13. CDR3 length: 20 residues. Germline V gene sequence: CDR1 MGHRA, CDR2 YSYEKL. CDR3 amino acids: CASSQRRLADSAANTGELFF. The CDR3, as DNA: TGCGCCAGCAGCCAACGGCGACTAGCGGATAGCGCCGCGAACACCGGGGAGCTGTTTTTT.

In its sample, this clonotype was seen many times. The chain links TRBV5-1 to TRBJ2-2; 7 bases match TRBD2. Germline trimming cut 1 base from V and 7 bases from J; bases unmatched to any gene: 7. This CDR3 has 15 residues. Germline V gives CDR1 SGHRS, CDR2 YFSETQ. The CDR3 DNA is TGCGCCAGCAGCTTGATCGGGGGGTCGATCGGGGAGCTGTTTTTT. Translation: CASSLIGGSIGELFF.

The sample holds many counts of this clonotype. V gene TRBV5-1 combines with J gene TRBJ2-1; D perhaps matches TRBD2 (6 bases). Germline-derived CDR1 and CDR2 are SGHRS and YFSETQ. The CDR3 covers 15 residues. V shed 4 bases and J shed 5 bases, with 16 bases lying between them. CDR3 amino acids: CASSPEAGPNNEQFF. CDR3 nucleotides: TGCGCCAGCAGCCCCGAAGCGGGTCCTAACAATGAGCAGTTCTTC.

This clonotype was observed many times. The chain uses TRBV7-9 and TRBJ2-5; 10 positions match TRBD2. Germline V gene sequence: CDR1 SEHNR, CDR2 FQNEAQ (reference sequence). Germline trimming cut 5 bases from V and 5 bases from J; bases unmatched to any gene: 8. CDR3 size: 15 residues. The CDR3, as DNA: TGTGCCAGCAGCCCAAGACTAGCGGGCGTGGAGACCCAGTACTTC. This sequence encodes CASSPRLAGVETQYF.

This chain uses TRBV6-5 with TRBJ2-5; 8 bases line up with TRBD2. Per the germline V gene, CDR1 is MNHEY and CDR2 is SVGAGI. This CDR3 is built from 16 residues. J was trimmed by 1 base and V by 6 bases; bases with no gene match: 10. The CDR3 DNA is TGTGCCAGCAGCCCGGGCGGCGGGGGGTTCCAAGAGACCCAGTACTTC. Protein product: CASSPGGGGFQETQYF.

This clonotype was found many times. V usage is TRBV5-6 and J usage is TRBJ2-1; TRBD2 agrees at 8 bases. The CDR3 totals 15 residues. CDR1 and CDR2 (germline): SGHDT, YYEEEE. Trimming removed 4 bases from V and 15 bases from J; junction bases left unmatched: 18. This CDR3 reads CASSAKRFVGRGLFF. CDR3 DNA sequence: TGTGCCAGCAGCGCTAAGCGGTTCGTCGGGAGGGGTCTGTTCTTC.

This clonotype has ten or more counts. This sequence joins TRBV2 and TRBJ2-3, with TRBD2 matching 10 bases. The germline CDR1 and CDR2 sequences are SNHLY and FYNNEI. Trimming took 2 bases from V and 3 from J; bases not matched to a gene: 8. This CDR3 contains 17 residues. The CDR3 here is CASSEFASGRLTDTQYF. The CDR3 DNA follows: TGTGCCAGCAGTGAATTCGCTAGCGGGAGATTGACAGATACGCAGTATTTT.